Below, 15 T cell receptor beta chains from the same sample are listed, as sequenced in a study of blood T cells in healthy people across ages (dated by TCRdb to between 2014 and 2017). Library method: 5' RACE. TCRdb names Illumina HiSeq 2500 as the instrument used. A second PCR of 7 to 11 cycles was performed with a sample-barcoded 5' primer and a J-beta primer mix. Using fastp at Q25 and MiXCR, TCRdb reprocessed the public reads and kept productive beta chains. All rows with the same CDR3 protein become a single entry with the most common DNA and genes. The sample yields about 1.6 million distinct CDR3 sequences; about 31% were counted once. The top ten hold 11% of the sample. The sample was blood. Receptors originate from a woman in her twenties or thirties in good health.

The V gene is TRBV29-1, the J gene TRBJ2-7; maybe TRBD1 (6 bases). Germline-derived CDR1 and CDR2 are SQVTM and ANQGSEA. Trimming shortened V by 3 bases and J by 9 bases, and 15 bases separated the two germline ends. The CDR3 runs 12 residues. CDR3 sequence: CSVDQSQGAQYF. CDR3 nucleotide sequence: TGCAGCGTTGATCAGTCACAGGGTGCGCAGTACTTC.

V and J are TRBV11-2 and TRBJ1-2; D is uncertain. The CDR3 is 15 residues long. Germline lookup yields CDR1 SGHAT and CDR2 FQNNGV. Trimming removed 4 bases from V and 7 bases from J, with 19 bases in between. DNA of the CDR3: TGTGCCAGCAGCTGCAGACCGGACGGATCGGGTGGCTACACCTTC. It yields the protein CASSCRPDGSGGYTF.

The chain carries TRBV20-1 and TRBJ1-1, with TRBD1 identical over 9 bases. The germline CDR1 and CDR2 sequences are DFQATT and SNEGSKA (reference sequence). This CDR3 is 14 amino acids long. Trimming removed 6 bases from V and 3 bases from J; junction bases left unmatched: 8. The CDR3 DNA reads as TGCAGTGCGAAGGGACAGGGTGTTGACACTGAAGCTTTCTTT. Residues: CSAKGQGVDTEAFF.

This clonotype was seen a handful of times. The chain links TRBV5-1 to TRBJ2-3; TRBD2 matches 13 bases. The length of the CDR3 is 21 residues. V lost 0 bases, J lost 0 bases, and 13 bases stayed unmatched. Germline V gene lookup returns CDR1 SGHRS and CDR2 YFSETQ. Here the CDR3 reads CASSLAARSTSGGTSTDTQYF. The CDR3 region has the DNA TGCGCCAGCAGCTTGGCGGCTAGGTCGACTAGCGGGGGGACTAGCACAGATACGCAGTATTTT. Complete variable domain (other parts from reference TRBV5-1 and TRBJ2-3): KAGVTQTPRYLIKTRGQQVTLSCSPISGHRSVSWYQQTPGQGLQFLFEYFSETQRNKGNFPGRFSGRQFSNSRSEMNVSTLELGDSALYLCASSLAARSTSGGTSTDTQYFGPGTRLTVL.

This clonotype has more than one count but fewer than ten. The CDR3 reads CASSRLQGTIYEQYF. CDR3 nucleotides: TGTGCCAGCAGCCGCCTACAGGGGACGATCTACGAGCAGTACTTC. The chain links TRBV5-8 to TRBJ2-7, with TRBD1 identical over 7 bases. Germline lookup yields CDR1 SGHTS and CDR2 YDEGEE. The V segment lost 4 bases and the J segment 3 bases; nucleotides outside the gene matches: 10. This CDR3 has 15 residues.

This clonotype was seen only once. The chain employs TRBV20-1 and TRBJ2-5; D is unclear. The J call may be incorrect, as the DNA end agrees better with TRBJ2-7. The CDR3 loop spans 15 amino acids. CDR1 is DFQATT and CDR2 is SNEGSKA in the germline V gene (reference sequence). The DNA of the CDR3 is TGCAGTGCTAGAGTGTTACAGTTATCGCACTACGAGCAGTACTTC. It yields the protein CSARVLQLSHYEQYF.

This clonotype was seen more than once but under ten times. This chain connects TRBV6-1 to TRBJ2-7, with TRBD1 matching 8 bases. Germline CDR1 and CDR2: MNHNS and SASEGT. J lost 3 bases, V lost 6 bases, and 7 bases had no gene match. CDR3 length: 14 amino acids. Here the CDR3 DNA reads TGTGCCAGCAGCGACAGGGGTGAAGTCTACGAGCAGTACTTC. Translation: CASSDRGEVYEQYF.

A few counts support this clonotype. The rearrangement links TRBV6-1 to TRBJ2-1, with 7 bases identical to TRBD2. The CDR3 is made up of 19 amino acids. Trimming at V came to 6 bases and at J to 6 bases, leaving 23 bases not matched to a gene. Germline V CDR1 and CDR2: MNHNS, SASEGT. The CDR3 reads CASSPSGEGYRLRVNEQFF. CDR3 bases: TGTGCCAGCAGCCCTAGCGGAGAGGGCTACCGGCTCAGAGTCAATGAGCAGTTCTTC.

V and J are TRBV20-1 and TRBJ1-5; tentatively, D is TRBD1 (6 bases). The CDR3 has 16 residues. With 5 bases removed from V and 4 bases from J, the gap between germline ends came to 21 bases. The V gene's germline CDR1 is DFQATT and CDR2 SNEGSKA (reference sequence). This CDR3 is CSAWDRRGYSNQPQHF. The DNA of the CDR3 is TGCAGTGCTTGGGATCGCAGGGGATATAGTAATCAGCCCCAGCATTTT.

This clonotype was counted many times. The chain links TRBV7-2 to TRBJ2-3, with D perhaps TRBD2 (6 bases). This CDR3 region has 13 residues. In germline, CDR1 is SGHTA, CDR2 FQGNSA. Trimming took off 3 bases at V and 6 bases at J, with 10 bases between the two ends. The CDR3 here is CASSFGTLDTQYF. Written as DNA, the CDR3 is TGTGCCAGCAGCTTCGGGACTCTGGATACGCAGTATTTT.

J is TRBJ2-2 and V is TRBV5-1; 10 bases fit TRBD2. The CDR3 runs to 16 residues. CDR1 and CDR2 (germline): SGHRS, YFSETQ. The ends lost 4 bases at V and 6 bases at J; junction bases unmatched: 9. The CDR3 DNA is TGCGCCAGCAGCCCGCTAGCGGGAGAGACGGCCGGGGAGCTGTTTTTT. Residues: CASSPLAGETAGELFF.

This clonotype turned up a few times. The rearrangement links TRBV7-9 to TRBJ1-6; no reliable D call. Trimming removed 5 bases at V and 8 bases at J, with 10 bases between. Germline V CDR1 and CDR2: SEHNR, FQNEAQ (reference sequence). The CDR3 is 13 residues long. Here the CDR3 reads CASSETRDSPLHF. The CDR3 nucleotides are TGTGCCAGCAGCGAGACTCGGGATTCACCCCTCCACTTT. Complete variable domain (other parts from reference TRBV7-9 and TRBJ1-6): DTGVSQNPRHKITKRGQNVTFRCDPISEHNRLYWYRQTLGQGPEFLTYFQNEAQLEKSRLLSDRFSAERPKGSFSTLEIQRTEQGDSAMYLCASSETRDSPLHFGNGTRLTVT.

This clonotype has a handful of counts. This rearrangement joins TRBV20-1 to TRBJ2-3; the D gene is possibly TRBD2 (5 bases). V was shortened by 1 base and J by 5 bases, with 19 bases between the two germline ends. CDR3 length equals 16 residues. Looked up from germline, CDR1 is DFQATT and CDR2 is SNEGSKA (reference sequence). The DNA of the CDR3 is TGCAGTGCTAGAGCCATGGTCGGTGGAGGAGTAGATACGCAGTATTTT. Protein: CSARAMVGGGVDTQYF.

This clonotype was counted between two and nine times. The junction departs from the called germline gene at one end, perhaps through a read error. The chain links TRBV11-1 to TRBJ2-5; no definite D call. The CDR3 loop spans 15 amino acids. The germline CDR1 and CDR2 sequences are SGHAT and FQDESV (reference sequence). The CDR3 is CASSLDLRPQETLYF. As DNA, the CDR3 is TGTGCCAGCAGCTTAGACCTTAGACCCCAAGAGACCCTGTACTTC. Using reference TRBV11-1 and TRBJ2-5 for the parts outside the CDR3, the full variable domain is EAEVAQSPRYKITEKSQAVAFWCDPISGHATLYWYRQILGQGPELLVQFQDESVVDDSQLPKDRFSAERLKGVDSTLKIQPAELGDSAMYLCASSLDLRPQETLYFGPGTRLLVL.

The chain combines TRBV20-1 with TRBJ1-2; D gene uncertain. From germline, CDR1 is DFQATT and CDR2 SNEGSKA (reference sequence). V was pared by 0 bases and J by 2 bases, with 4 bases between. The CDR3 is 12 residues long. For the CDR3, the DNA is TGCAGTGCTAGAGATGCCAACTATGGCTACACCTTC. It specifies CSARDANYGYTF.